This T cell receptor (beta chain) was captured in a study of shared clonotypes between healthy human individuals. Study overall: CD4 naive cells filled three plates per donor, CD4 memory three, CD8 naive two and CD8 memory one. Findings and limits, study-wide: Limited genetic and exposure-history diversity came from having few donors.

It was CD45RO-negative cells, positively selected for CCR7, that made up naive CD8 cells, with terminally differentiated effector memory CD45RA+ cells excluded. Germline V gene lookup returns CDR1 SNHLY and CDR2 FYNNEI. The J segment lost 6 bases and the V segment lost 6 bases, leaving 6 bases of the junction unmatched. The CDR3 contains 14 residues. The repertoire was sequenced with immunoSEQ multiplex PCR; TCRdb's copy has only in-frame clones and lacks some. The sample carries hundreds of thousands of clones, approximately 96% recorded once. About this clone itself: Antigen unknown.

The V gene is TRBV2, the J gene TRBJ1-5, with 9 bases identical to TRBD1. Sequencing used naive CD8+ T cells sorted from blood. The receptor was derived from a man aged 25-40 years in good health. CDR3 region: CASSPGQGRQPQHF. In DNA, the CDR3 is TGTGCCAGCAGCCCGGGACAGGGACGTCAGCCCCAGCATTTT.